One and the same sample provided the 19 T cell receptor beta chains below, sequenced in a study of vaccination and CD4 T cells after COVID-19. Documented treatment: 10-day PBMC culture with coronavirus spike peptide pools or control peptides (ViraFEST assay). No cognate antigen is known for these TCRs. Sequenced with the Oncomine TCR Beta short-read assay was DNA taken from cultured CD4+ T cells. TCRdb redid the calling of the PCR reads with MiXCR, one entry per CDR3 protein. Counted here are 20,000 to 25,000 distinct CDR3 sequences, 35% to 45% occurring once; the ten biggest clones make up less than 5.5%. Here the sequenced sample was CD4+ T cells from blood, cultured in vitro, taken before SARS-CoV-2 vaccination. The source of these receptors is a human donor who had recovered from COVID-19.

As DNA, the CDR3 is TGTGCCAGCAGGTCATCGGGACAGGTAACAGATACGCAGTATTTT. Encoded protein: CASRSSGQVTDTQYF. This rearrangement joins TRBV7-8 to TRBJ2-3; 8 nucleotides align to TRBD1. Trimming at V came to 6 bases and at J to 3 bases, leaving 8 bases not matched to a gene. This CDR3 is built from 15 residues. CDR1 is SGHVS and CDR2 is FQNEAQ in the germline V gene.

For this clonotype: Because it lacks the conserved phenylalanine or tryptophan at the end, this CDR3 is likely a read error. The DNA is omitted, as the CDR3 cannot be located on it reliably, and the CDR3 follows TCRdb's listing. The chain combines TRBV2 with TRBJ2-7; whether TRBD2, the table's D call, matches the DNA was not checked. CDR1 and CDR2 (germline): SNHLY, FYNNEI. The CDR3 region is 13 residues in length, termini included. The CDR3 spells CASSESAAGRASL.

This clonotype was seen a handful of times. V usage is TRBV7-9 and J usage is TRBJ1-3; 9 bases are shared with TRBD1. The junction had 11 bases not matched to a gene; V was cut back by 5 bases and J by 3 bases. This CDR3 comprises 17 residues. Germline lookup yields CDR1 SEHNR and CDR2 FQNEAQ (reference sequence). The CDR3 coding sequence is TGTGCCAGCAGCCCAGGTCCCGGGACAGGGAATGGAAACACCATATATTTT. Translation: CASSPGPGTGNGNTIYF.

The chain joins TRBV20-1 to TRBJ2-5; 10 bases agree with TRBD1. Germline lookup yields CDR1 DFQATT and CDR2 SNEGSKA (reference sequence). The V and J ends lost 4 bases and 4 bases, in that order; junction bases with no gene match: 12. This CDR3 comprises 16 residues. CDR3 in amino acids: CSATPTDRGFGETQYF. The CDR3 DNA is TGCAGTGCTACCCCGACGGACAGGGGGTTTGGAGAGACCCAGTACTTC.

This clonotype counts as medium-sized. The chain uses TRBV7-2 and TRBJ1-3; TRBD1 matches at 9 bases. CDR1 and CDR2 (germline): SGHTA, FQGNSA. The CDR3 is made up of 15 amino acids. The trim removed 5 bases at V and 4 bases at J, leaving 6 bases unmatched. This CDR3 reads CASSRGTGRGNTIYF. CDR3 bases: TGTGCCAGCAGCAGAGGGACAGGGAGAGGAAACACCATATATTTT.

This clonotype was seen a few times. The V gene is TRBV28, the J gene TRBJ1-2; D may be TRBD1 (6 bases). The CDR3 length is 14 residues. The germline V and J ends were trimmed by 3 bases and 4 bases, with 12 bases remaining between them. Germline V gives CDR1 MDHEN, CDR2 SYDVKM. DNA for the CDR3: TGTGCCAGCAGTTTGGGGGCAGGGGCCTATGGCTACACCTTC. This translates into CASSLGAGAYGYTF.

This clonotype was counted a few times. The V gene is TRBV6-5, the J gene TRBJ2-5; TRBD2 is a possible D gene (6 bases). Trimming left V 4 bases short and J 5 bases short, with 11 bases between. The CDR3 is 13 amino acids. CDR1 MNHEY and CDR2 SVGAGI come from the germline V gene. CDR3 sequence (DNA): TGTGCCAGCAGTTCGGCGGGGTCGGAGACCCAGTACTTC. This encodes CASSSAGSETQYF.

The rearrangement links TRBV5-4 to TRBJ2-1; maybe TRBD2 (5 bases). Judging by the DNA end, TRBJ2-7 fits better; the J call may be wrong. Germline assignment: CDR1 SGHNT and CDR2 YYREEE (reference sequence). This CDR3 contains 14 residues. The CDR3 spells CASSLGGFSYEQYF. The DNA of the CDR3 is TGTGCCAGCAGCTTGGGCGGGTTCTCCTACGAGCAGTACTTC.

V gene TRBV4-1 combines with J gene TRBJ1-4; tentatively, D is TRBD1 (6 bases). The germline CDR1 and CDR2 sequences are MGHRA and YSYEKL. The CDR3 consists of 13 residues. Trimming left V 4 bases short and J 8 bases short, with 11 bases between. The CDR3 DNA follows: TGCGCCAGCAGCCCCCGGGGACACGAAAAACTGTTTTTT. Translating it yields CASSPRGHEKLFF.

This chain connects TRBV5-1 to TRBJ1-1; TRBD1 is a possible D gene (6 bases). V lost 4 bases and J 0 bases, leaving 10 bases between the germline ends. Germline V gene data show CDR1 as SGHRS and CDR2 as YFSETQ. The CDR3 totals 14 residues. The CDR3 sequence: CASSAGQLNTEAFF. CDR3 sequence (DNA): TGCGCCAGCAGCGCCGGACAGTTGAACACTGAAGCTTTCTTT.

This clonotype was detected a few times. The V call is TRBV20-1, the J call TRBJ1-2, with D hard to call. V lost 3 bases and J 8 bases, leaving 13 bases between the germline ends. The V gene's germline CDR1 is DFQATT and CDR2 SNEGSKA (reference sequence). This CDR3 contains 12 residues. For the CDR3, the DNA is TGCAGTGCTAGGCAAGGGCCGGGCGGCTACACCTTC. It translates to CSARQGPGGYTF.

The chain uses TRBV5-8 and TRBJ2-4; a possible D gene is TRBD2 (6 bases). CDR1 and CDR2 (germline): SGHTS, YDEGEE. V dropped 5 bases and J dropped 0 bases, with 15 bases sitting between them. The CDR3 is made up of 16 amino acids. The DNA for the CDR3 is TGTGCCAGCAGTCGAAATACCGGGAGAGCCAAAAACATTCAGTACTTC. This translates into CASSRNTGRAKNIQYF.

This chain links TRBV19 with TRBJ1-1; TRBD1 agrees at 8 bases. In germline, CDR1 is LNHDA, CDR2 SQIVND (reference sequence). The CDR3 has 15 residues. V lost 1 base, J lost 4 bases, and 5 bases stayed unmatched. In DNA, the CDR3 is TGTGCCAGTAGTATAGGGGGAACAGGGGGCACTGAAGCTTTCTTT. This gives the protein CASSIGGTGGTEAFF.

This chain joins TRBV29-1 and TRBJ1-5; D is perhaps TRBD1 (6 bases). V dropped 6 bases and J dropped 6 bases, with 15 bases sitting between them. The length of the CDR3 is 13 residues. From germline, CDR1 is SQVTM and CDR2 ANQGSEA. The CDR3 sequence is CSVRTASGQPQHF. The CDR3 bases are TGCAGCGTCCGGACAGCGAGTGGTCAGCCCCAGCATTTT.

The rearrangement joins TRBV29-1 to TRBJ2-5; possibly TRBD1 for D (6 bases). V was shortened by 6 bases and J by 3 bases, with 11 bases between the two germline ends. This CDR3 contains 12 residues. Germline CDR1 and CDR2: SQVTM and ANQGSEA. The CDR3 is CSVGQSEETQYF. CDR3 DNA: TGCAGCGTAGGACAGTCAGAAGAGACCCAGTACTTC.

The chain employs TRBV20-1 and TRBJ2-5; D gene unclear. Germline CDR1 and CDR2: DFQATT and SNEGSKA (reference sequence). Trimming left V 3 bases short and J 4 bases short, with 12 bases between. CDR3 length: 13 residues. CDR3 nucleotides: TGCAGTGCTAGCCCAGCCATCGGAGAGACCCAGTACTTC. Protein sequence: CSASPAIGETQYF.

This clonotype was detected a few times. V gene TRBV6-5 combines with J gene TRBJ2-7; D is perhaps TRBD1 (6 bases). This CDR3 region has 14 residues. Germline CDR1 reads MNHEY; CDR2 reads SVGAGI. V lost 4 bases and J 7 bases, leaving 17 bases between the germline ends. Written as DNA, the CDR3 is TGTGCCAGCAGTTCCCCCAACAGGGTAGATGAGCAGTACTTC. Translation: CASSSPNRVDEQYF.

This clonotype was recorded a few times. CDR3 loop: CASSLTIRTSGGYEQYF. CDR3 bases: TGTGCCAGCAGCTTAACGATAAGGACTAGCGGGGGGTACGAGCAGTACTTC. This sequence joins TRBV7-2 and TRBJ2-7; 14 positions agree with TRBD2. After removal of 2 bases from V and 4 bases from J, the junction contained 7 bases not matched to a gene. From germline, CDR1 is SGHTA and CDR2 FQGNSA. The CDR3 consists of 17 residues.

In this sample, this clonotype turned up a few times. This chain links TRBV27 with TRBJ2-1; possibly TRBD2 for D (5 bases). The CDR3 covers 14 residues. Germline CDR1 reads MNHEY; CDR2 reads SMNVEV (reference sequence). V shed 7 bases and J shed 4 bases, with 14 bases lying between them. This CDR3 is CASTHTRGYNEQFF. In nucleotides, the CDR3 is TGTGCCAGCACTCACACTCGGGGTTACAATGAGCAGTTCTTC.